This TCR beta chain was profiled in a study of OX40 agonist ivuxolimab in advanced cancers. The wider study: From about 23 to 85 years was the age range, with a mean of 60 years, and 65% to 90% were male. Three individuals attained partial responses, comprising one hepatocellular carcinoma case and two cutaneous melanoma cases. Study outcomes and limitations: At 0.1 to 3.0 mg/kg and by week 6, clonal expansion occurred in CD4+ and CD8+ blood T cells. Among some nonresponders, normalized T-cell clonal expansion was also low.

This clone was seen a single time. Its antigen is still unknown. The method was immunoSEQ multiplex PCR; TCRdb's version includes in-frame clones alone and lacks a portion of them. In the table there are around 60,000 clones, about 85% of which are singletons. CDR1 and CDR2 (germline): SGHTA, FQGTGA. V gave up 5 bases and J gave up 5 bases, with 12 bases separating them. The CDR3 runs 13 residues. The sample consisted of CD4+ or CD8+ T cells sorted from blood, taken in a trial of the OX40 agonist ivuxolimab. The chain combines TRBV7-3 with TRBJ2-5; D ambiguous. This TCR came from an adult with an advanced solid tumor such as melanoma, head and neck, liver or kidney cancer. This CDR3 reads CASSRTPGETQYF. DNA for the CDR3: TGTGCCAGCAGCCGCACCCCGGGCGAGACCCAGTACTTC.